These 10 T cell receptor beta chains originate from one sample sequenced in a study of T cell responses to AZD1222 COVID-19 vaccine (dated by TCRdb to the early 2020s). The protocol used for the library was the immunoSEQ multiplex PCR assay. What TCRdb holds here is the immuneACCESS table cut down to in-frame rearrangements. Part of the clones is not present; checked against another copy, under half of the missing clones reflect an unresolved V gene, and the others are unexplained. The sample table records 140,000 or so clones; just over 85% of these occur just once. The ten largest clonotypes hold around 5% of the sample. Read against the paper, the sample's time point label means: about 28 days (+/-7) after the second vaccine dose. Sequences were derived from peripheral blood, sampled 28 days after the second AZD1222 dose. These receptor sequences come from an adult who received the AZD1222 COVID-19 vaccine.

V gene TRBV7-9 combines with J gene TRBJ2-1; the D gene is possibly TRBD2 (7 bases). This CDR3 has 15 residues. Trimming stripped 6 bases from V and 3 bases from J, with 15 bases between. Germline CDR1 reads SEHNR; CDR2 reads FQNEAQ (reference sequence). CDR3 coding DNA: TGTGCCAGCAGTGTAAGCGGGACATTCTACAATGAGCAGTTCTTC. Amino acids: CASSVSGTFYNEQFF. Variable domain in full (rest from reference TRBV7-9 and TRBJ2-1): DTGVSQNPRHKITKRGQNVTFRCDPISEHNRLYWYRQTLGQGPEFLTYFQNEAQLEKSRLLSDRFSAERPKGSFSTLEIQRTEQGDSAMYLCASSVSGTFYNEQFFGPGTRLTVL.

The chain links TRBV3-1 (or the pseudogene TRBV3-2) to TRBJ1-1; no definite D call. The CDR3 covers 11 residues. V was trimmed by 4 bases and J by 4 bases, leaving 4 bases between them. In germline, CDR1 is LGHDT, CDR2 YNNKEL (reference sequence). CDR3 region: CASSRSTEAFF. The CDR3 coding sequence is TGTGCCAGCAGCCGGAGCACTGAAGCTTTCTTT.

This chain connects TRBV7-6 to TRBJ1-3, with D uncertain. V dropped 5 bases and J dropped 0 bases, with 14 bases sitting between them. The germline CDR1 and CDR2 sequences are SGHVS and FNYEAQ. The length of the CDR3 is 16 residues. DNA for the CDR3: TGTGCCAGCAGCCCGAACTATGGGGACTCTGGAAACACCATATATTTT. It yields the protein CASSPNYGDSGNTIYF.

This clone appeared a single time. CDR3 nucleotides: TGTGCCAGCAGCTTAGGTGGGCCGGATCAGCCCCAGCATTTT. Translated, it gives CASSLGGPDQPQHF. The V call is TRBV7-8, the J call TRBJ1-5, with no clear D. Trimming removed 1 base at V and 5 bases at J, with 9 bases between. CDR1 is SGHVS, CDR2 FQNEAQ, per germline. CDR3 length equals 14 residues.

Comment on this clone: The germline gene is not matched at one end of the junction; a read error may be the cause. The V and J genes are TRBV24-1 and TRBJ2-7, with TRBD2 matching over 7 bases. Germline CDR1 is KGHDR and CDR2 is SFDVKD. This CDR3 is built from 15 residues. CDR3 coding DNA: TGTGCCGCCAGTGATCGGGCAGGGACTACCTACGAGCAGTACTTC. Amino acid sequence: CAASDRAGTTYEQYF.

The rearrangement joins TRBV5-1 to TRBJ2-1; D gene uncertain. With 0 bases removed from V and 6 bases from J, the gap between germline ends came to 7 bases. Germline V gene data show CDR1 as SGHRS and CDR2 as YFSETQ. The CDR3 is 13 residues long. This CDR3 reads CASSLVLSNEQFF. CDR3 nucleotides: TGCGCCAGCAGCTTGGTACTGTCCAATGAGCAGTTCTTC.

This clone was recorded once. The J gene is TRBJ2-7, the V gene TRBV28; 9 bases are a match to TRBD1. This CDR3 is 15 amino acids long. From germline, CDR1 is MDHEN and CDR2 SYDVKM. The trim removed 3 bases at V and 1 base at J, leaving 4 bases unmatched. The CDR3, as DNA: TGTGCCAGCAGTTTTCTAGGACAGGGGTCCTACGAGCAGTACTTC. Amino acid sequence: CASSFLGQGSYEQYF.

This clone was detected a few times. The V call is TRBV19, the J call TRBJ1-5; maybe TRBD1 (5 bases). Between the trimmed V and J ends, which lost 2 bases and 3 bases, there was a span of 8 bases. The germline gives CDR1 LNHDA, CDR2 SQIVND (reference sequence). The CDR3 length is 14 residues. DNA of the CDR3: TGTGCCAGTAGTATACCCAGGGACAATCAGCCCCAGCATTTT. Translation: CASSIPRDNQPQHF. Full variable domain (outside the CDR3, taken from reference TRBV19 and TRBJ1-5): DGGITQSPKYLFRKEGQNVTLSCEQNLNHDAMYWYRQDPGQGLRLIYYSQIVNDFQKGDIAEGYSVSREKKESFPLTVTSAQKNPTAFYLCASSIPRDNQPQHFGDGTRLSIL.

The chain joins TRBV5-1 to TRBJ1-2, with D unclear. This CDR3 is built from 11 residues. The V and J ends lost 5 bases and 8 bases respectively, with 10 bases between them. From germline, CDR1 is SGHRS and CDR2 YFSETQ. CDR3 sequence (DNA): TGCGCCAGCAGAGTAGAGGGAGGCTACACCTTC. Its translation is CASRVEGGYTF.

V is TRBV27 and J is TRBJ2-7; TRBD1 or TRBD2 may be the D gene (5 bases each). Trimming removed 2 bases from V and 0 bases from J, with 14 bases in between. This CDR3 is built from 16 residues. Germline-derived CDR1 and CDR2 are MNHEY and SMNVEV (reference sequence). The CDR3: CASSLTLGGGSYEQYF. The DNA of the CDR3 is TGTGCCAGCAGTTTAACCCTTGGTGGGGGCTCCTACGAGCAGTACTTC.